This TCR beta chain comes out of a study of blood T cell repertoires in COVID-19. Study-level background: The United States, Italy and Spain were the sources of the acute and convalescent COVID-19 samples. Nucleic acid was either cDNA or gDNA, and it came from T cells, B-cell-depleted T cells, or PBMCs.

Germline V gene lookup returns CDR1 SEHNR and CDR2 FQNEAQ (reference sequence). CDR3 size: 14 residues. V dropped 5 bases and J dropped 2; count of bases not matched to a gene: 4. Authors' processing steps: Estimation of nucleated cell counts was performed using reference gene primer amplification. Sequencing used immunoSEQ multiplex PCR; TCRdb keeps in-frame clones, though not all of them. V and J calls and clone size are those listed in that table; D and trimming were worked out from the DNA. The table has roughly 130,000 clones, over 75% seen once; the top ten hold 3.5% to 5.5%. The TCR sequence derives from a woman in her seventies with acute or convalescent COVID-19. The sequencing sample was made of peripheral blood. This sequence joins TRBV7-9 and TRBJ2-5; TRBD2 matches 8 bases. Here the CDR3 DNA reads TGTGCCAGCAGCGGGACTAGGAAGCAAGAGACCCAGTACTTC. As protein: CASSGTRKQETQYF. The full variable domain, in which reference TRBV7-9 and TRBJ2-5 provide the parts outside the CDR3, is DTGVSQNPRHKITKRGQNVTFRCDPISEHNRLYWYRQTLGQGPEFLTYFQNEAQLEKSRLLSDRFSAERPKGSFSTLEIQRTEQGDSAMYLCASSGTRKQETQYFGPGTRLLVL.